This T cell receptor beta chain was captured by sequencing in a study of vaccination effects on CD4 cells after COVID-19. At the level of the study: Participants each got two BNT162b2 or mRNA-1273 vaccine doses. The study sampled two convalescent patients 16 days and one week before vaccination.

Trimming removed 0 bases at V and 4 bases at J, with 13 bases between. Germline loops: CDR1 SGHTA, CDR2 FQGNSA. This CDR3 spans 15 amino acids. Isolation of CD4+ T cells took place after around 10 days of culture. Fresh IL-2-containing medium replaced half the medium on days 3 and 7. Measured with immunoSEQ multiplex PCR; TCRdb has only the in-frame clones, and not every one. The sample includes around 45,000 clones, around 76% of them seen just once. Points on this clone: Its antigen is still unknown.

This material consisted of CD4+ T cells from PBMCs cultured without peptide, taken before COVID-19 vaccination. The chain combines TRBV7-2 with TRBJ2-7; D uncertain. This TCR was recovered from a human donor who had a prior SARS-CoV-2 infection. CDR3 loop: CASSLAEFSIYEQYF. For the CDR3, the DNA is TGTGCCAGCAGCTTAGCCGAGTTCAGCATATACGAGCAGTACTTC. The variable domain in full, completed from reference TRBV7-2 and TRBJ2-7, reads GAGVSQSPSNKVTEKGKDVELRCDPISGHTALYWYRQSLGQGLEFLIYFQGNSAPDKSGLPSDRFSAERTGGSVSTLTIQRTQQEDSAVYLCASSLAEFSIYEQYFGPGTRLTVT.